This T cell receptor (beta chain) was captured in a study of sequential checkpoint blockade in melanoma. This CDR3 is 12 amino acids long. CDR1 and CDR2 from the germline V gene are SQVTM and ANQGSEA. V lost 0 bases and J 5 bases, leaving 8 bases between the germline ends. Generated by immunoSEQ multiplex PCR, the TCRdb table keeps only in-frame clones and is missing some. Here the sample spans about 37,000 clones, approximately 30% being singletons. This sample's treatment: randomized to nivolumab then ipilimumab (arm A) or the reverse (arm B). This receptor was identified in a human donor with melanoma. The sample consisted of tumor tissue (inferred from file names), taken from a patient given nivolumab and ipilimumab in sequence. The chain joins TRBV29-1 to TRBJ2-7; D could derive from TRBD1 or TRBD2 (5 bases each). CDR3: CSVEDLGDEQYF. CDR3 nucleotides: TGCAGCGTTGAAGATCTGGGGGACGAGCAGTACTTC.